A selection of T cell receptor beta chains follows, all from one sample in a study of blood T cell repertoires in COVID-19. Generated by immunoSEQ multiplex PCR, the TCRdb table keeps only in-frame clones and is missing some. In the table there are under 200,000 clones, around nine tenths of which are singletons. The material sequenced was peripheral blood. Source of these receptors: a man between 45 and 60 years old with acute or convalescent COVID-19. Both conserved end residues are part of each CDR3. D genes are given only for firm matches. Clone size appears in some rows only: once, few, many, or a class for an expanded clone.

TRBJ2-1,NA,NA,TRBV25-1,CASSEFSEQFF,TGTGCCAGCAGTGAATTCAGTGAGCAGTTCTTC
TRBJ1-3,NA,few,TRBV6-5,CASRAVTAGNTIYF,TGTGCCAGCAGGGCGGTCACGGCTGGAAACACCATATATTTT
TRBJ2-1,NA,NA,TRBV11-1,CASSLSPDRITDEQFF,TGTGCCAGCAGCTTATCTCCCGACAGGATAACCGATGAGCAGTTCTTC
TRBJ1-2,TRBD1,NA,TRBV18,CASSPGTENNYGYTF,TGTGCCAGCTCACCCGGGACAGAAAATAACTATGGCTACACCTTC
TRBJ2-6,NA,NA,TRBV4-1,CASSLTSGANVLTF,TGCGCCAGCAGCCTCACATCTGGGGCCAACGTCCTGACTTTC
TRBJ1-5,TRBD1,few,TRBV6-5,CASRPGQVINQPQHF,TGTGCCAGCAGACCGGGACAGGTGATCAATCAGCCCCAGCATTTT
TRBJ2-3,TRBD1,NA,TRBV10-2,CASWDRGHTQYF,TGCGCCAGCTGGGACAGGGGCCATACGCAGTATTTT
TRBJ1-2,NA,few,TRBV25-1,CASSLGTNYGYTF,TGTGCCAGCAGTCTCGGGACTAACTATGGCTACACCTTC
TRBJ2-3,NA,NA,TRBV24-1,CATSALGRGDTQYF,TGTGCCACCAGTGCCCTGGGCAGGGGTGATACGCAGTATTTT
TRBJ2-5,NA,NA,TRBV5-1,CASSLGGFQETQYF,TGCGCCAGCAGCTTGGGAGGTTTCCAAGAGACCCAGTACTTC
TRBJ2-3,TRBD2,NA,TRBV3-1/TRBV3-2,CASSRVAGGETDTQYF,TGTGCCAGCAGCCGGGTAGCGGGAGGTGAAACAGATACGCAGTATTTT
TRBJ2-5,TRBD2,NA,TRBV28,CASSLADQETQYF,TGTGCCAGCAGTCTAGCGGACCAAGAGACCCAGTACTTC
TRBJ2-2,NA,NA,TRBV7-2,CASSQVQGSTGELFF,TGTGCCAGCAGCCAGGTACAGGGATCCACCGGGGAGCTGTTTTTT
TRBJ2-2,NA,NA,TRBV9,CASSTSTWNTGELFF,TGTGCCAGCAGCACCTCCACTTGGAACACCGGGGAGCTGTTTTTT
TRBJ1-2,NA,NA,TRBV30,CAWSTGHNYGYTF,TGTGCCTGGAGTACGGGACACAACTATGGCTACACCTTC
TRBJ2-7,TRBD2,NA,TRBV7-9,CASSLSGLAGLLSYEQYF,TGTGCCAGCAGCTTATCCGGGCTAGCGGGGCTACTCTCCTACGAGCAGTACTTC
TRBJ2-7,TRBD1,NA,TRBV18,CASSPDRDRSWEYF,TGTGCCAGCTCACCCGACCGGGACAGGTCCTGGGAGTACTTC
TRBJ2-2,NA,once,TRBV6-1,CASSEAAETTGELFF,TGTGCCAGCAGTGAGGCCGCGGAAACAACCGGGGAGCTGTTTTTT
TRBJ2-3,NA,NA,TRBV14,CASSRGVWADTQYF,TGTGCCAGCAGCCGGGGGGTTTGGGCAGATACGCAGTATTTT
TRBJ1-2,NA,NA,TRBV29-1,CSVESARARGYTF,TGCAGCGTTGAATCCGCGCGGGCTCGGGGCTACACCTTC
TRBJ2-2,TRBD1,NA,TRBV7-3,CASSLTGGANTGELFF,TGTGCCAGCAGCCTCACAGGGGGCGCGAACACCGGGGAGCTGTTTTTT
TRBJ2-7,TRBD1,NA,TRBV6-5,CASRDRGHGEQYF,TGTGCCAGCCGCGACAGGGGGCACGGCGAGCAGTACTTC
TRBJ1-1,NA,NA,TRBV28,CASSLGVGAFF,TGTGCCAGCAGTTTAGGAGTTGGCGCTTTCTTT
TRBJ2-1,NA,NA,TRBV3-1/TRBV3-2,CASSQEGASGNEQFF,TGTGCCAGCAGCCAAGAGGGGGCTAGCGGCAATGAGCAGTTCTTC
TRBJ1-3,TRBD1,NA,TRBV30,CAWSVGGTVSGNTIYF,TGTGCCTGGAGTGTTGGCGGGACAGTCTCTGGAAACACCATATATTTT
TRBJ1-2,TRBD1,NA,TRBV2,CASRDRPPGGYTF,TGTGCCAGCAGGGACAGGCCCCCGGGTGGCTACACCTTC
TRBJ1-6,NA,NA,TRBV28,CASSSNSPLHF,TGTGCCAGCAGCAGTAATTCACCCCTCCACTTT
TRBJ2-7,NA,NA,TRBV7-9,CASSFLAGNEQYF,TGTGCCAGCAGCTTCCTCGCGGGAAACGAGCAGTACTTC
TRBJ1-2,TRBD1,NA,TRBV2,CASSGRQGSGYTF,TGTGCCAGCAGTGGGCGACAGGGATCTGGCTACACCTTC
TRBJ1-5,NA,NA,TRBV28,CASSFLGQGSNQPQHF,TGTGCCAGTAGCTTTCTGGGGCAAGGTAGCAATCAGCCCCAGCATTTT